The 16 T cell receptor beta chains below were found in one sample sequenced in a study of early T cells in non-severe SARS-CoV-2 infection. TCRdb itself ran the 5' RACE reads through MiXCR, one entry per CDR3 protein. The sample shows over 85,000 distinct CDR3 sequences, over 15% of them seen only once. Material for sequencing was whole blood. All receptors derive from an adult who was a healthcare worker with PCR-confirmed SARS-CoV-2 infection or an uninfected control (not recorded which).

V usage is TRBV28 and J usage is TRBJ2-2; 7 bases align to TRBD1. This CDR3 region has 15 residues. V was clipped by 5 bases and J by 2 bases; unmatched bases: 5. The germline gives CDR1 MDHEN, CDR2 SYDVKM. CDR3 DNA sequence: TGTGCCAGCAGTCCGACAGGGCTCAACACCGGGGAGCTGTTTTTT. Translation: CASSPTGLNTGELFF.

In its sample, this clonotype was seen a few times. The V and J genes are TRBV30 and TRBJ1-6, with 9 positions matching TRBD1. V was pared by 3 bases and J by 5 bases, with 5 bases of the junction left unmatched. Per germline, CDR1 GTSNPN and CDR2 SVGIG (reference sequence). The CDR3 consists of 15 residues. DNA of the CDR3: TGTGCCTGGAGGTACCGGGACAGGGATAATTCACCCCTCCACTTT. It codes for CAWRYRDRDNSPLHF.

The V and J genes are TRBV12-3 or TRBV12-4 and TRBJ2-7, with D uncertain. The CDR3 contains 14 residues. Trimming removed 3 bases from V and 5 bases from J, with 14 bases in between. CDR3 amino acids: CASSFRSNPNEQYF. In nucleotides, the CDR3 is TGTGCCAGCAGTTTTCGGAGTAACCCCAACGAGCAGTACTTC.

This clonotype has a count of ten or more. The chain combines TRBV10-2 with TRBJ2-7; D possibly corresponds to TRBD2 (6 bases). With 9 bases removed from V and 2 bases from J, the gap between germline ends came to 17 bases. Germline assignment: CDR1 WSHSY and CDR2 SAAADI. The CDR3 covers 14 residues. This CDR3 reads CASSRDWSTYEQYF. Written as DNA, the CDR3 is TGCGCCAGTAGCCGGGACTGGAGTACCTACGAGCAGTACTTC.

This chain connects TRBV6-2 or TRBV6-3 to TRBJ2-1, with 12 bases lining up with TRBD1. V shed 6 bases and J 8 bases; nucleotides not matched to a gene: 8. From germline, CDR1 is MNHEY and CDR2 SVGEGT. The CDR3 consists of 15 residues. The CDR3 here is CASRIGTGGIDEQFF. DNA of the CDR3: TGTGCCAGCAGGATCGGGACAGGGGGCATCGATGAGCAGTTCTTC.

V gene TRBV7-9 combines with J gene TRBJ1-6; no definite D call. The germline CDR1 and CDR2 sequences are SEHNR and FQNEAQ (reference sequence). The CDR3 extends over 14 amino acids. Between the trimmed V and J ends, which lost 1 base and 7 bases, there was a span of 8 bases. This CDR3 reads CASSLGVGNSPLHF. In nucleotides, the CDR3 is TGTGCCAGCAGCTTAGGGGTTGGGAATTCACCCCTCCACTTT.

This clonotype was picked up a small number of times. V is TRBV5-1 and J is TRBJ2-1, with D possibly TRBD2 on 6 matching bases. The length of the CDR3 is 15 residues. The V gene's germline CDR1 is SGHRS and CDR2 YFSETQ. Deletions cut 0 bases from V and 2 bases from J, with 9 bases between. DNA of the CDR3: TGCGCCAGCAGCTTGGGTTCGGGGGCCTACAATGAGCAGTTCTTC. The encoded protein is CASSLGSGAYNEQFF.

The V gene is TRBV27, the J gene TRBJ1-4; 8 bases agree with TRBD1. The germline gives CDR1 MNHEY, CDR2 SMNVEV (reference sequence). The CDR3 runs 13 residues. Trimming cost V 8 bases and J 8 bases; bases outside gene matches: 7. CDR3 amino acids: CASSGQALEKLFF. The CDR3 DNA reads TGTGCCAGCTCGGGACAGGCCCTGGAAAAACTGTTTTTT. Based on the CDR3 plus reference TRBV27 and TRBJ1-4, the full variable domain is EAQVTQNPRYLITVTGKKLTVTCSQNMNHEYMSWYRQDPGLGLRQIYYSMNVEVTDKGDVPEGYKVSRKEKRNFPLILESPSPNQTSLYFCASSGQALEKLFFGSGTQLSVL.

This clonotype occurred a few times. The genes are TRBV6-1 and TRBJ2-2; D gene uncertain. Germline values: CDR1 MNHNS, CDR2 SASEGT. Trimming cost V 0 bases and J 1 base, with 6 bases left between them. This CDR3 has 15 residues. CDR3 nucleotide sequence: TGTGCCAGCAGTGAAGCGCAGAGGAACACCGGGGAGCTGTTTTTT. It codes for CASSEAQRNTGELFF.

This sequence joins TRBV4-1 and TRBJ1-5; D ambiguous. Deletions cut 2 bases from V and 1 base from J, with 9 bases between. This CDR3 region has 15 residues. The V gene's germline CDR1 is MGHRA and CDR2 YSYEKL. CDR3 amino acids: CASSQSRQSNQPQHF. The CDR3 nucleotides are TGCGCCAGCAGCCAAAGTCGGCAGAGCAATCAGCCCCAGCATTTT.

This clonotype was seen only a few times. The V gene is TRBV6-2 or TRBV6-3, the J gene TRBJ1-2; D ambiguous. The V gene lost 5 bases and the J gene lost 4 bases, with 14 bases spanning the gap. This CDR3 has 14 residues. Germline V gene data show CDR1 as MNHEY and CDR2 as SVGEGT. In DNA, the CDR3 is TGTGCCAGCAGTACATCACAGCCGTTCTATGGCTACACCTTC. This translates into CASSTSQPFYGYTF.

This clonotype was observed once. This chain connects TRBV27 to TRBJ1-5, with a possible D match to TRBD1 (6 bases). CDR3 length: 14 residues. The V gene's germline CDR1 is MNHEY and CDR2 SMNVEV (reference sequence). V was cut by 5 bases and J by 8 bases, with 16 bases left in between. CDR3 loop: CASSRGKGVEPQHF. The CDR3 DNA follows: TGTGCCAGCAGTAGGGGTAAGGGGGTAGAGCCCCAGCATTTT.

The V and J genes are TRBV6-5 and TRBJ1-1; TRBD1 aligns across 7 bases. The germline gives CDR1 MNHEY, CDR2 SVGAGI. The CDR3 runs 11 residues. The trim removed 8 bases at V and 5 bases at J, leaving 2 bases unmatched. Here the CDR3 reads CASAGGTEAFF. CDR3 DNA sequence: TGTGCCAGCGCAGGGGGGACTGAAGCTTTCTTT.

This clonotype has at least ten counts. The V gene is TRBV20-1, the J gene TRBJ2-1; no clear D. Germline CDR1 reads DFQATT; CDR2 reads SNEGSKA (reference sequence). The CDR3 is 10 residues long. V dropped 4 bases and J dropped 9 bases, with 7 bases sitting between them. CDR3: CSANQREQFF. The DNA of the CDR3 is TGCAGTGCTAATCAGCGTGAGCAGTTCTTC.

This clonotype has at least ten counts. CDR3: CASKLQTGTDTQYF. The CDR3 DNA reads TGTGCCAGCAAACTCCAGACTGGCACAGATACGCAGTATTTT. The V gene is TRBV27, the J gene TRBJ2-3; D call uncertain. Germline CDR1 reads MNHEY; CDR2 reads SMNVEV (reference sequence). This CDR3 spans 14 amino acids. V shed 7 bases and J shed 1 base, with 12 bases lying between them.

The genes are TRBV5-1 and TRBJ1-1; 8 bases line up with TRBD1. CDR1 and CDR2 from the germline V gene are SGHRS and YFSETQ. The V segment lost 0 bases and the J segment 6 bases; nucleotides outside the gene matches: 7. This CDR3 has 15 amino acids. This chain's CDR3 is CASSLGGTGGSEAFF. The CDR3 DNA is TGCGCCAGCAGCTTGGGCGGGACAGGAGGCTCTGAAGCTTTCTTT.